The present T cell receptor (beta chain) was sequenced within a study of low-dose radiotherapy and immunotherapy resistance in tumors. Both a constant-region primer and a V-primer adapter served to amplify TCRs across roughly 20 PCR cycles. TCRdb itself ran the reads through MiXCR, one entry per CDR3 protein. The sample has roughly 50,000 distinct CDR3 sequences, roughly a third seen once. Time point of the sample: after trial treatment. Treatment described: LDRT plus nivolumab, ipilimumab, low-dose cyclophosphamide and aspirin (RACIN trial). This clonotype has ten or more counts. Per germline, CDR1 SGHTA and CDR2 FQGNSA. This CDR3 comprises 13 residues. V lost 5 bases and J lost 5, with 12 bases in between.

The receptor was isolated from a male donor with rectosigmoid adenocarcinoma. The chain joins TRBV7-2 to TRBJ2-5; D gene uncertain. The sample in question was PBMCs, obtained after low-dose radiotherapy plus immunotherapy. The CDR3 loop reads CASSPLAQETQYF. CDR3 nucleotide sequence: TGTGCCAGCAGCCCCCTGGCCCAGGAGACCCAGTACTTC. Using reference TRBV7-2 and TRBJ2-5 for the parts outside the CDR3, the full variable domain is GAGVSQSPSNKVTEKGKDVELRCDPISGHTALYWYRQSLGQGLEFLIYFQGNSAPDKSGLPSDRFSAERTGGSVSTLTIQRTQQEDSAVYLCASSPLAQETQYFGPGTRLLVL.